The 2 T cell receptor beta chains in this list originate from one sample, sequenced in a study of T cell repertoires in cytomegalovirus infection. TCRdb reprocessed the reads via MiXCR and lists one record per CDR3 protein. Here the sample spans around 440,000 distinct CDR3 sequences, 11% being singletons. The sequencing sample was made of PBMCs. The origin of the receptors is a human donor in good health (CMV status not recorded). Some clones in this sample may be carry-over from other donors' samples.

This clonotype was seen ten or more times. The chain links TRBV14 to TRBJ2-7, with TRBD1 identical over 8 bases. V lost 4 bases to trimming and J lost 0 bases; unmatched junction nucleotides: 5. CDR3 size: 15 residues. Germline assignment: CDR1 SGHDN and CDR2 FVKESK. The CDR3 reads CASSPGTGPSYEQYF. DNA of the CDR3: TGTGCCAGCAGCCCCGGGACAGGACCCTCCTACGAGCAGTACTTC.

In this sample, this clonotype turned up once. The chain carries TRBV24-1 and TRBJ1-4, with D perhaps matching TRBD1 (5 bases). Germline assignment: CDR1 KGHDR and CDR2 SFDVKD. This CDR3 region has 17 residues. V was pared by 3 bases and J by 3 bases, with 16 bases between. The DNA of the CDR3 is TGTGCCACCAGTGATCACCCGGGGCCCGGGGCTAATGAAAAACTGTTTTTT. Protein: CATSDHPGPGANEKLFF.